This record looks at one TCR beta chain sequence and its context. Its antigen remains unknown. The V gene's germline CDR1 is LNHNV and CDR2 YYDKDF (reference sequence). The CDR3 contains 13 residues. The V gene lost 0 bases and the J gene lost 8 bases, with 7 bases spanning the gap. These data originate in a study of cytomegalovirus exposure and HLA in healthy donors. Healthy bone marrow donors made up the donor group. PCR was performed using 60 Vbeta and 13 Jbeta primers. Sequenced by immunoSEQ multiplex PCR; TCRdb stores in-frame clones only, minus some. The table lists 130,000 or so clones, 50% to 80% of them singletons. Study observations and caveats: Some segments of the V type, notably TRBV6-2 and TRBV6-3, were excluded as indistinguishable. Prior analysis indicated that the majority of TCR beta V segments exhibited productivity approximately 87% or approximately 30% of the time. Among the most significant clusters, several appeared linked to common viral pathogens in a later analysis.

The sample comprised PBMCs. The chain employs TRBV15 and TRBJ1-4; maybe TRBD1 (5 bases). The source is a woman between 40 and 50 years old in good health and CMV-seropositive. The CDR3 DNA is TGTGCCACCAGCAGAGATCGGGGGGAAAAACTGTTTTTT. It yields the protein CATSRDRGEKLFF. Combining the CDR3 with reference TRBV15 and TRBJ1-4 gives the whole variable domain DAMVIQNPRYQVTQFGKPVTLSCSQTLNHNVMYWYQQKSSQAPKLLFHYYDKDFNNEADTPDNFQSRRPNTSFCFLDIRSPGLGDTAMYLCATSRDRGEKLFFGSGTQLSVL.